The clone carrying this T cell receptor (beta chain) was seen just once. Its antigen is undetermined. This entry comes from a study of cytomegalovirus exposure and HLA in healthy donors. General study findings and limits: A prior analysis recorded that most TCR beta V segments were productive about 90% or about 30% of the time. There were around 160 TCR beta chains listed as cytomegalovirus-associated.

There were likely unrecorded immune exposures, though donors were nominally healthy when sampled. The germline V gene encodes CDR1 SGHTA and CDR2 FQGNSA. The ends were cut back, 4 bases at V and 0 bases at J, with 19 bases in the middle. This CDR3 contains 17 residues. 13 Jbeta primers and 60 Vbeta primers were used for the PCR. Using immunoSEQ multiplex PCR, the repertoire was profiled, and TCRdb retains in-frame clones only, with some absent. The sample lists some 180,000 clones, around four fifths occurring once. The origin of this receptor is a woman aged 25 to 39 in good health and CMV-seronegative. The rearrangement uses TRBV7-2 and TRBJ2-7; maybe TRBD2 (6 bases). Sample: PBMCs. CDR3 bases: TGTGCCAGCAGCTCGCGCCAGGAGGGTCGGTCCTCCTACGAGCAGTACTTC. This gives the protein CASSSRQEGRSSYEQYF. The whole variable domain, remainder taken from reference TRBV7-2 and TRBJ2-7, is GAGVSQSPSNKVTEKGKDVELRCDPISGHTALYWYRQSLGQGLEFLIYFQGNSAPDKSGLPSDRFSAERTGGSVSTLTIQRTQQEDSAVYLCASSSRQEGRSSYEQYFGPGTRLTVT.